This T cell receptor (beta chain) originates from a study of T cell repertoires in ileal Crohn's disease. As for the study in general: At postoperative colonoscopy, neoterminal ileum biopsies were taken as M6.

V was shortened by 8 bases and J by 4 bases, with 15 bases between the two germline ends. The CDR3 extends over 14 amino acids. Per the germline V gene, CDR1 is MNHNY and CDR2 is SVGAGI (reference sequence). Time point reported: neoterminal ileum biopsy at postoperative endoscopy, about 6 months after surgery. TCRB immunosequencing input was around 540 nanograms of biopsy DNA per sample. The method was immunoSEQ multiplex PCR; TCRdb's version includes in-frame clones alone and lacks a portion of them. The sample shows roughly 60,000 clones, roughly nine tenths of them seen only once. The clonotype originates from an adult with Crohn's disease. Sequencing was carried out using ileal tissue. This chain connects TRBV6-6 to TRBJ2-1; TRBD2 is a possible D gene (5 bases). CDR3 DNA sequence: TGTGCCAGCTGGCTAGGGCGGAGGTACAATGAGCAGTTCTTC. Protein sequence: CASWLGRRYNEQFF.